This T cell receptor (beta chain) was observed in a study of T-cell memory formation after mild COVID-19. MiXCR, applied by TCRdb to the 5' RACE reads, yields one record per CDR3 protein. The table lists about 400,000 distinct CDR3 sequences, about a sixth of them singletons, with roughly 21% in the top ten. The CDR3 totals 13 residues. J was trimmed by 8 bases and V by 4 bases; bases with no gene match: 2. CDR1 is SGHVS and CDR2 is FNYEAQ in the germline V gene. The TCR comes from a man aged 18 to 30 who had mild COVID-19 (a few samples of this study predate the infection). Cell type and time point are not known. This chain connects TRBV7-6 to TRBJ1-6; 7 positions match TRBD1. Sequenced input: PBMCs or a T cell subset sorted from them (not recorded which). The DNA of the CDR3 is TGTGCCAGCAGCTCGGGACAGTATTCACCCCTCCACTTT. Its protein product is CASSSGQYSPLHF.